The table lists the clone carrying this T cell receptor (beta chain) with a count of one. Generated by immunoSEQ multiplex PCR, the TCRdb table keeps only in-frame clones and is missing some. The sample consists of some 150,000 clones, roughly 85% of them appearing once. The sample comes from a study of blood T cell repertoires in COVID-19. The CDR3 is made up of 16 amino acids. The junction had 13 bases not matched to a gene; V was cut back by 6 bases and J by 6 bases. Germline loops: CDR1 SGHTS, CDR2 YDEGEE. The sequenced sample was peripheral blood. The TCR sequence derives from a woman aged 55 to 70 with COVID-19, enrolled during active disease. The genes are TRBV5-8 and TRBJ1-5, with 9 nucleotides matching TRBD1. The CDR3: CASTLTNRGQGQPQHF. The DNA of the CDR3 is TGTGCCAGCACCTTAACAAACAGGGGGCAGGGTCAGCCCCAGCATTTT.